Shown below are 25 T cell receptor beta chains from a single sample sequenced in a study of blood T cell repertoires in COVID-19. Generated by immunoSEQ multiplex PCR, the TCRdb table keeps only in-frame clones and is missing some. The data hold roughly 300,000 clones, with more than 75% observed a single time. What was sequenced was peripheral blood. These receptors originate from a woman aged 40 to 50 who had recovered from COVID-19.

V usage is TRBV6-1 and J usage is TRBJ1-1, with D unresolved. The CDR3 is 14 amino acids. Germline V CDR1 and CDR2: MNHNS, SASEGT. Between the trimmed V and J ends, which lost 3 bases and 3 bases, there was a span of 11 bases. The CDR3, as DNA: TGTGCCAGCAGTGAGTCACTTTACTACACTGAAGCTTTCTTT. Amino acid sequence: CASSESLYYTEAFF.

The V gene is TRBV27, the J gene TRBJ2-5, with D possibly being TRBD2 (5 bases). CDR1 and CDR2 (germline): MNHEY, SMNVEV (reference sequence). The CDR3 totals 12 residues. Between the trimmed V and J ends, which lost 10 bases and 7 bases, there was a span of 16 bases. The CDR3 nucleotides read TGTGCCACGCAGAGAGACGGAGGGACCCAGTACTTC. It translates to CATQRDGGTQYF.

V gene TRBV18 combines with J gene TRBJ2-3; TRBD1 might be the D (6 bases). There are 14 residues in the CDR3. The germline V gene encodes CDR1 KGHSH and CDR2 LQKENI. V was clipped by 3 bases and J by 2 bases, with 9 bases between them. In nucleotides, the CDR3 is TGTGCCAGCTCACCGGGGGCGATCACAGATACGCAGTATTTT. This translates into CASSPGAITDTQYF.

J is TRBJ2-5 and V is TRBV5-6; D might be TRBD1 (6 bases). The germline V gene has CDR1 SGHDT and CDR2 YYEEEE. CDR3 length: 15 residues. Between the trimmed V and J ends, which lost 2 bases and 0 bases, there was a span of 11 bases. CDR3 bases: TGTGCCAGCAGCTTTCCGGGACACGACCAAGAGACCCAGTACTTC. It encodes CASSFPGHDQETQYF.

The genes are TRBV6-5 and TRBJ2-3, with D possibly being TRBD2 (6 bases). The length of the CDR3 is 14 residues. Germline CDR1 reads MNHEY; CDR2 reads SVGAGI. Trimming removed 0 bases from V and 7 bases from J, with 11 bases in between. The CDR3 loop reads CASSYSAGIHTQYF. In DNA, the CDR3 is TGTGCCAGCAGTTACTCCGCGGGGATACATACGCAGTATTTT.

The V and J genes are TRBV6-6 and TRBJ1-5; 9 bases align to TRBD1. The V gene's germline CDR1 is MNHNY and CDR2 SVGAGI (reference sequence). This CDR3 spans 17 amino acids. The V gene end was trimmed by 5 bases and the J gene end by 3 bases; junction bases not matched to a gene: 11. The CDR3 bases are TGTGCCAGCAGTCCTCCGGGACAGGGCACCCTCAATCAGCCCCAGCATTTT. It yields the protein CASSPPGQGTLNQPQHF.

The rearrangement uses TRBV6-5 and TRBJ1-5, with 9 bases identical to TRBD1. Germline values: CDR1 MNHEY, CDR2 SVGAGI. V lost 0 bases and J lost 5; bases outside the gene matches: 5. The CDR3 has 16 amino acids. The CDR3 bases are TGTGCCAGCAGTTACTCGGGACGGACAGGGGATCAGCCCCAGCATTTT. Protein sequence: CASSYSGRTGDQPQHF.

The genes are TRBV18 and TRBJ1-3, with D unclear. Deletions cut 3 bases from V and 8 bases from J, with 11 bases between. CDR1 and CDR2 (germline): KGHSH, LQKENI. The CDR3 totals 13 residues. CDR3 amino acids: CASSPEGSDTIYF. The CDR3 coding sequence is TGTGCCAGCTCACCGGAGGGATCCGACACCATATATTTT.

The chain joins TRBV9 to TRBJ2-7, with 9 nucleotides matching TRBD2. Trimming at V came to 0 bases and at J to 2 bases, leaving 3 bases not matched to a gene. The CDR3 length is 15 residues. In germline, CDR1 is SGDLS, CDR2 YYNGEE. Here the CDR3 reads CASSVGASGTYEQYF. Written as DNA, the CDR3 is TGTGCCAGCAGCGTAGGGGCTAGCGGGACCTACGAGCAGTACTTC.

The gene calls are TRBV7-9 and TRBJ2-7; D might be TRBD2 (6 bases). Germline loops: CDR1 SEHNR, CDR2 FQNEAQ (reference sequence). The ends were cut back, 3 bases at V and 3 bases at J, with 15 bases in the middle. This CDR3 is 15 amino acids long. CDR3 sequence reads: CASSFRSGDFYEQYF. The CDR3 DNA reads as TGTGCCAGCAGCTTCAGGTCCGGGGACTTCTACGAGCAGTACTTC.

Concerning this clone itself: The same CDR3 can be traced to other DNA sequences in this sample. The CDR3 spells CASSSDRGDTEAFF. CDR3 bases: TGCGCCAGCAGCTCCGACAGGGGCGACACTGAAGCTTTCTTT. This chain uses TRBV5-1 with TRBJ1-1, with 8 positions matching TRBD1. The CDR3 has 14 amino acids. Germline V gives CDR1 SGHRS, CDR2 YFSETQ. V trimming: 3 bases; J trimming: 3 bases; junction bases outside the gene matches: 4.

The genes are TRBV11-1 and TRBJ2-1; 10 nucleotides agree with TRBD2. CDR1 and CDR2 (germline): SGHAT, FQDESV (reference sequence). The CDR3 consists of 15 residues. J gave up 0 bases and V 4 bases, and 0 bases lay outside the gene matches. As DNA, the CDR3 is TGTGCCAGCAGCTGGACTAGCGGCTCCTACAATGAGCAGTTCTTC. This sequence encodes CASSWTSGSYNEQFF.

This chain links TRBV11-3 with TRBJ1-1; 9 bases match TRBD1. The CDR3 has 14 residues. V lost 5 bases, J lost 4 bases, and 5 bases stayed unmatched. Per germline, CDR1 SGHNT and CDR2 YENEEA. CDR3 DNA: TGTGCCAGCAGCCCCGGGACAGGGACCACTGAAGCTTTCTTT. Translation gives CASSPGTGTTEAFF.

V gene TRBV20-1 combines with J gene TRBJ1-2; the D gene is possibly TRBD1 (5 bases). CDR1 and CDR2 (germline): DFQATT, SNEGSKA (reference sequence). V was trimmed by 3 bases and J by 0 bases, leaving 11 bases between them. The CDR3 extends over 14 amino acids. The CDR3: CSASWTPTNYGYTF. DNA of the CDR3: TGCAGTGCTAGTTGGACACCGACTAACTATGGCTACACCTTC.

The CDR3 coding sequence is TGCGCCAGCAGCTCGACCCCCGGACAGTGGGACACCGGGGAGCTGTTTTTT. Translating it yields CASSSTPGQWDTGELFF. The genes are TRBV5-1 and TRBJ2-2; tentatively, D is TRBD1 (6 bases). The CDR3 is made up of 17 amino acids. The V gene's germline CDR1 is SGHRS and CDR2 YFSETQ. With 3 bases removed from V and 3 bases from J, the gap between germline ends came to 18 bases.

The chain's CDR3 is CASGLVGSGNTIYF. CDR3 nucleotide sequence: TGTGCCAGCGGACTGGTAGGGTCTGGAAACACCATATATTTT. The V and J genes are TRBV28 and TRBJ1-3, with D uncertain. Trimming removed 8 bases from V and 1 base from J, with 12 bases in between. Germline-derived CDR1 and CDR2 are MDHEN and SYDVKM. The CDR3 extends over 14 amino acids.

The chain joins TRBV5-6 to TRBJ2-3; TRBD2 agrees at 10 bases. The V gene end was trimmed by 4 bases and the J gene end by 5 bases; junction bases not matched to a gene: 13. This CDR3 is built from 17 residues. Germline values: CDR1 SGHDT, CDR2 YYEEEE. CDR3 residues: CASSLYFSGGAEDTQYF. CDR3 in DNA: TGTGCCAGCAGCCTCTACTTCAGCGGGGGGGCAGAAGATACGCAGTATTTT.

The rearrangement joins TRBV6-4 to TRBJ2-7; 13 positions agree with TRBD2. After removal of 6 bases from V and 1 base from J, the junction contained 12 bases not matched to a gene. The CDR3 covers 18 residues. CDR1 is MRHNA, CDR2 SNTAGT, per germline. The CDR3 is CASRYGTSGGAGSYEQYF. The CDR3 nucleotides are TGTGCCAGCAGATACGGAACTAGCGGGGGGGCCGGGTCCTACGAGCAGTACTTC.

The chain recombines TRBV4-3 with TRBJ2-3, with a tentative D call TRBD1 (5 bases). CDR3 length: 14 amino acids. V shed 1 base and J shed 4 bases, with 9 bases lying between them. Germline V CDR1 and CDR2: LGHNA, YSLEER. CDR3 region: CASSQGQNADTQYF. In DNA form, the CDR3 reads TGCGCCAGCAGCCAAGGACAGAACGCAGATACGCAGTATTTT.

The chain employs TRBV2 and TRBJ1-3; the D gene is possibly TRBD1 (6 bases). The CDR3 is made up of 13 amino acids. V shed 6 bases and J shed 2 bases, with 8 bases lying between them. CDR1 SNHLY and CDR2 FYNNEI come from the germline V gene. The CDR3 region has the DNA TGTGCCAGCAGGTACAGGGCTGGAAACACCATATATTTT. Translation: CASRYRAGNTIYF.

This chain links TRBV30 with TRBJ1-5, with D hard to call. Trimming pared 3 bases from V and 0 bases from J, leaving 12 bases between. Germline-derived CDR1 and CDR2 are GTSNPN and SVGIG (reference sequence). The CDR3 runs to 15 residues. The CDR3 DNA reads TGTGCCTGGAGCCCCGGGAGGGTTAGCAATCAGCCCCAGCATTTT. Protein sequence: CAWSPGRVSNQPQHF.

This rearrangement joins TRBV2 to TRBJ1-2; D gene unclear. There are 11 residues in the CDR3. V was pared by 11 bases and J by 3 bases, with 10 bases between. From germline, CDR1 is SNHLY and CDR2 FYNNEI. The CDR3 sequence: CAPAGHYGYTF. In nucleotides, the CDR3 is TGTGCCCCGGCAGGTCACTATGGCTACACCTTC.

The CDR3 is CASSAGLTSNTGELFF. The CDR3 region has the DNA TGTGCCAGCAGCGCAGGTCTCACCTCCAACACCGGGGAGCTGTTTTTT. This rearrangement joins TRBV14 to TRBJ2-2; D not certain. The CDR3 is 16 amino acids. Germline assignment: CDR1 SGHDN and CDR2 FVKESK. Trimming took off 5 bases at V and 2 bases at J, with 15 bases between the two ends.

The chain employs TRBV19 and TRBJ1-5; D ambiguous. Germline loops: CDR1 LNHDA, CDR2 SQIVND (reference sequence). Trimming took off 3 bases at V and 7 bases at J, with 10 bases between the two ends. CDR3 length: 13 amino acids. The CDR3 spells CASSIGRWQPQHF. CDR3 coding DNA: TGTGCCAGTAGTATCGGTCGGTGGCAGCCCCAGCATTTT.

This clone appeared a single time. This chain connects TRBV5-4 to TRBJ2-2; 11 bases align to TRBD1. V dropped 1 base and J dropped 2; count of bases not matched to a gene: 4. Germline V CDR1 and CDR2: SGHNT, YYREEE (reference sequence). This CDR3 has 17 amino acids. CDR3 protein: CASSLRRTGGNTGELFF. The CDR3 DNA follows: TGTGCCAGCAGCTTGCGTCGGACAGGGGGCAACACCGGGGAGCTGTTTTTT. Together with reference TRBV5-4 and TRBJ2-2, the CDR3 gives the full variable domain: ETGVTQSPTHLIKTRGQQVTLRCSSQSGHNTVSWYQQALGQGPQFIFQYYREEENGRGNFPPRFSGLQFPNYSSELNVNALELDDSALYLCASSLRRTGGNTGELFFGEGSRLTVL.